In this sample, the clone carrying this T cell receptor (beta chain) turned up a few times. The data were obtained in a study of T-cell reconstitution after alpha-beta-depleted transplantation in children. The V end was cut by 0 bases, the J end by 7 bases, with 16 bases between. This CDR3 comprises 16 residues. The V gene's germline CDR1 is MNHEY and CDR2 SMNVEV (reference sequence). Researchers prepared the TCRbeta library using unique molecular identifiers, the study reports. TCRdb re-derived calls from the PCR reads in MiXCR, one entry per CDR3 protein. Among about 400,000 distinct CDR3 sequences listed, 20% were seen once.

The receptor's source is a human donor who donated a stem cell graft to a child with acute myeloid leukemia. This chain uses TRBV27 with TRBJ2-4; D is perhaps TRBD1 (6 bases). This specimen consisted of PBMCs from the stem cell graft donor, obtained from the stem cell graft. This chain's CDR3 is CASSLSAGDVGNIQYF. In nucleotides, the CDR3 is TGTGCCAGCAGTTTATCGGCAGGGGATGTGGGGAACATTCAGTACTTC.